This T cell receptor (beta chain) came from a study of T-cell reconstitution after alpha-beta-depleted transplantation in children. CDR1 and CDR2 from the germline V gene are SGHRS and YFSETQ. Trimming shortened V by 4 bases and J by 8 bases, and 16 bases separated the two germline ends. The CDR3 runs 14 residues. This clonotype was seen many times. Preparing the TCRbeta library involved the use of unique molecular identifiers. TCRdb passed the PCR reads through MiXCR, listing each CDR3 protein once. The sample has about 200,000 distinct CDR3 sequences, about 15% seen once. The chain joins TRBV5-1 to TRBJ2-1; TRBD1 might be the D (5 bases). This clonotype was obtained from a human donor who donated a stem cell graft to a child with acute lymphoblastic leukemia. The sequencing here drew on PBMCs from the stem cell graft donor, taken from the stem cell graft. CDR3 sequence (DNA): TGCGCCAGCAGCCCAGGACAATTGGAGTATGAGCAGTTCTTC. Protein product: CASSPGQLEYEQFF.